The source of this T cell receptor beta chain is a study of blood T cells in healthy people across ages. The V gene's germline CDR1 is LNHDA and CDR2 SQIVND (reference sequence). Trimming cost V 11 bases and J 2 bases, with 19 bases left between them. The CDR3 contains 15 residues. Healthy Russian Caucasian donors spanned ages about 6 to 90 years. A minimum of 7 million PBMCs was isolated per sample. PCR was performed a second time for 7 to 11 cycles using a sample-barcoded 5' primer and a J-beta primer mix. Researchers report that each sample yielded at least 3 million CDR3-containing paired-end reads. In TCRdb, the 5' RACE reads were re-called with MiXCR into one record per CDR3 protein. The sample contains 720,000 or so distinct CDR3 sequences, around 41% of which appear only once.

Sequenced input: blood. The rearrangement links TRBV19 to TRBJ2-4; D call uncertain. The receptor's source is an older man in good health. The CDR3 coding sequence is TGTGCCTGTTCCCAAGGCGTCGGTTCCAAAAACATTCAGTACTTC. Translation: CACSQGVGSKNIQYF.